Following are 22 T cell receptor beta chains from one sample sequenced in a study of Ad26.COV2.S vaccination and SARS-CoV-2 variants. Treatment in this sample: around 19 received Ad26.COV2.S at low or high dose, single or two shots; about 5 received placebo; per-sample allocation not given. Sampling was performed 63 days after the first vaccine or placebo injection. The protocol was immunoSEQ multiplex PCR, while the TCRdb copy is restricted to in-frame clones and leaves out a portion. This sample has under 550,000 clones, with around 87% found just once. This material consisted of peripheral blood, taken in a trial of Ad26.COV2.S vaccine versus placebo. The source is a person aged 18-65 years who received the Ad26.COV2.S COVID-19 vaccine or a placebo.

The chain employs TRBV4-3 and TRBJ2-5; maybe TRBD1 (6 bases). With 1 base removed from V and 5 bases from J, the gap between germline ends came to 11 bases. The germline V gene has CDR1 LGHNA and CDR2 YSLEER. This CDR3 has 14 amino acids. Written as DNA, the CDR3 is TGCGCCAGCAGCCAAGGGGGGCTACCGGAGACCCAGTACTTC. Its translation is CASSQGGLPETQYF.

The genes are TRBV9 and TRBJ2-7, with D maybe TRBD1 (6 bases). The CDR3 loop spans 15 amino acids. Trimming shortened V by 4 bases and J by 1 base, and 15 bases separated the two germline ends. Germline values: CDR1 SGDLS, CDR2 YYNGEE. DNA for the CDR3: TGTGCCAGCAGCCCCCGACAGGACCCATCCTACGAGCAGTACTTC. This codes for CASSPRQDPSYEQYF.

In DNA form, the CDR3 reads TGTGCCAGCAGCTTAGTCAGGGGTGAGACCCAGTACTTC. Protein: CASSLVRGETQYF. The chain combines TRBV7-6 with TRBJ2-5, with a tentative D call TRBD1 (6 bases). V lost 1 base and J lost 5, with 8 bases in between. This CDR3 comprises 13 residues. CDR1 is SGHVS and CDR2 is FNYEAQ in the germline V gene.

The V gene is TRBV21-1, the J gene TRBJ1-1. TRBV21-1 is listed as a pseudogene. This CDR3 is 15 amino acids long. The CDR3 sequence is CASANGGSMNTEAFF. The DNA of the CDR3 is TGTGCCAGCGCAAATGGAGGGAGTATGAACACTGAAGCTTTCTTT.

V usage is TRBV5-4 and J usage is TRBJ2-7; possibly TRBD1 for D (6 bases). Germline lookup yields CDR1 SGHNT and CDR2 YYREEE (reference sequence). V dropped 9 bases and J dropped 2 bases, with 15 bases sitting between them. The CDR3 is 13 amino acids. The DNA of the CDR3 is TGTGCCATTTCGGGACACCTGACCTACGAGCAGTACTTC. It specifies CAISGHLTYEQYF.

V and J are TRBV28 and TRBJ1-4, with 9 bases fitting TRBD1. From germline, CDR1 is MDHEN and CDR2 SYDVKM. The CDR3 consists of 18 residues. V shed 7 bases and J 7 bases; nucleotides not matched to a gene: 19. The CDR3 sequence is CASIKQGAGIPKSEKLFF. The CDR3 DNA reads as TGTGCCAGCATCAAACAGGGGGCTGGTATCCCTAAGTCTGAAAAACTGTTTTTT.

The genes are TRBV28 and TRBJ2-1; D is unresolved. The CDR3 has 12 residues. Germline CDR1 MDHEN, CDR2 SYDVKM. Trimming removed 8 bases at V and 7 bases at J, with 12 bases between. CDR3 amino acids: CASHTAANEQFF. The CDR3 DNA follows: TGTGCCAGCCATACCGCGGCAAATGAGCAGTTCTTC.

This chain links TRBV7-2 with TRBJ1-4; tentative D call: TRBD1 (6 bases). V was shortened by 5 bases and J by 1 base, with 11 bases between the two germline ends. Germline V gives CDR1 SGHTA, CDR2 FQGNSA. The CDR3 consists of 15 residues. The CDR3 coding sequence is TGTGCCAGCAGCCTACAGGGAGAAACTAATGAAAAACTGTTTTTT. Amino acids: CASSLQGETNEKLFF. Supplemented by reference TRBV7-2 and TRBJ1-4, the full variable domain reads GAGVSQSPSNKVTEKGKDVELRCDPISGHTALYWYRQSLGQGLEFLIYFQGNSAPDKSGLPSDRFSAERTGGSVSTLTIQRTQQEDSAVYLCASSLQGETNEKLFFGSGTQLSVL.

The chain links TRBV15 to TRBJ1-5; tentative D call: TRBD1 (6 bases). Germline V gives CDR1 LNHNV, CDR2 YYDKDF (reference sequence). This CDR3 has 15 residues. Trimming removed 1 base at V and 10 bases at J, with 17 bases between. The CDR3 spells CATSRGDGDIRPQHF. CDR3 DNA sequence: TGTGCCACCAGCAGAGGCGACGGGGACATTCGACCCCAGCATTTT.

The V gene is TRBV11-2, the J gene TRBJ2-3; TRBD2 agrees at 10 bases. V lost 4 bases, J lost 2 bases, and 9 bases stayed unmatched. This CDR3 spans 17 amino acids. From germline, CDR1 is SGHAT and CDR2 FQNNGV. Here the CDR3 DNA reads TGTGCCAGCAGCTCCCCTAGCGGGGGCATTCTCACAGATACGCAGTATTTT. Translating it yields CASSSPSGGILTDTQYF.

J is TRBJ2-1 and V is TRBV11-3; D is perhaps TRBD1 or TRBD2 (5 bases each). The length of the CDR3 is 14 residues. Per germline, CDR1 SGHNT and CDR2 YENEEA. V lost 5 bases, J lost 3 bases, and 11 bases lay in between. CDR3 region: CASSRRGRYNEQFF. The CDR3 DNA reads as TGTGCCAGCAGCCGTCGGGGCCGCTACAATGAGCAGTTCTTC.

J is TRBJ1-1 and V is TRBV6-5, with D maybe TRBD1 (5 bases). CDR1 and CDR2 from the germline V gene are MNHEY and SVGAGI. The CDR3 extends over 14 amino acids. Trimming stripped 6 bases from V and 0 bases from J, with 11 bases between. CDR3 DNA: TGTGCCAGCAGGAAAGGGGCCATGAACACTGAAGCTTTCTTT. It codes for CASRKGAMNTEAFF.

The rearrangement joins TRBV28 to TRBJ1-2; TRBD1 is a possible D gene (6 bases). The germline CDR1 and CDR2 sequences are MDHEN and SYDVKM. Trimming removed 7 bases from V and 1 base from J, with 16 bases in between. This CDR3 contains 15 residues. Here the CDR3 reads CASTVWRGVNYGYTF. The CDR3 DNA is TGTGCCAGCACCGTGTGGAGGGGGGTTAACTATGGCTACACCTTC.

The rearrangement uses TRBV19 and TRBJ1-5; D perhaps matches TRBD1 (5 bases). V lost 6 bases to trimming and J lost 1 base, with 16 bases between them. CDR1 and CDR2 (germline): LNHDA, SQIVND (reference sequence). The CDR3 is 16 residues long. CDR3 sequence: CASSWAGGISNQPQHF. CDR3 nucleotide sequence: TGTGCCAGTAGCTGGGCCGGGGGGATCAGCAATCAGCCCCAGCATTTT. Full variable domain (missing parts from reference TRBV19 and TRBJ1-5): DGGITQSPKYLFRKEGQNVTLSCEQNLNHDAMYWYRQDPGQGLRLIYYSQIVNDFQKGDIAEGYSVSREKKESFPLTVTSAQKNPTAFYLCASSWAGGISNQPQHFGDGTRLSIL.

This chain joins TRBV5-1 and TRBJ1-3; 8 positions agree with TRBD1. The germline gives CDR1 SGHRS, CDR2 YFSETQ. Trimming at V came to 4 bases and at J to 0 bases, leaving 9 bases not matched to a gene. The CDR3 is 17 residues long. DNA for the CDR3: TGCGCCAGCAGCCAGACAGGGGCTCCTCTCTCTGGAAACACCATATATTTT. It codes for CASSQTGAPLSGNTIYF.

This rearrangement joins TRBV6-1 to TRBJ2-3, with D perhaps assigned TRBD1 or TRBD2 (5 bases each). The V end lost 3 bases, the J end lost 4 bases, and 14 bases lay between the germline ends. The CDR3 runs to 15 residues. Germline-derived CDR1 and CDR2 are MNHNS and SASEGT. CDR3 protein: CASSDEGRIADTQYF. As DNA, the CDR3 is TGTGCCAGCAGTGATGAGGGGCGGATCGCAGATACGCAGTATTTT.

The chain couples TRBV25-1 to TRBJ2-5; 12 bases map to TRBD2. With 6 bases clipped from V and 4 bases from J, the junction kept 3 bases outside the gene matches. CDR1 is MGHDK, CDR2 SYGVNS, per germline. This CDR3 has 14 amino acids. The CDR3 DNA reads TGTGCCAGCAGACTAGCGGGGGGACGAGAGACCCAGTACTTC. It codes for CASRLAGGRETQYF.

This chain uses TRBV4-3 with TRBJ2-3, with 7 bases that match TRBD1. V gave up 2 bases and J gave up 3 bases; unmatched junction bases: 8. Germline V gene data show CDR1 as LGHNA and CDR2 as YSLEER. The CDR3 is 16 residues long. DNA of the CDR3: TGCGCCAGCAGCCAACTGACAGGGACCGGGACAGATACGCAGTATTTT. Protein sequence: CASSQLTGTGTDTQYF.

V is TRBV6-2 or TRBV6-3 and J is TRBJ2-7; possibly TRBD2 for D (6 bases). Trimming took off 2 bases at V and 0 bases at J, with 14 bases between the two ends. CDR3 length equals 16 residues. CDR1 and CDR2 from the germline V gene are MNHEY and SVGEGT. In DNA, the CDR3 is TGTGCCAGCAGTTACCGAGCGGGTATTGCCTCCTACGAGCAGTACTTC. This sequence encodes CASSYRAGIASYEQYF.

V is TRBV5-6 and J is TRBJ1-5; 8 bases are a match to TRBD1. Germline V gives CDR1 SGHDT, CDR2 YYEEEE. V shed 3 bases, J shed 5 bases, and the junction held 7 bases outside the gene matches. This CDR3 comprises 15 residues. The DNA of the CDR3 is TGTGCCAGCAGCTACTGGGACAGGCGCTATCAGCCCCAGCATTTT. It encodes CASSYWDRRYQPQHF.

The chain recombines TRBV6-4 with TRBJ2-3, with D perhaps matching TRBD2 (6 bases). V lost 0 bases and J 8 bases, leaving 9 bases between the germline ends. CDR3 length equals 13 residues. The germline gives CDR1 MRHNA, CDR2 SNTAGT. The CDR3 spells CASSDSVGGTQYF. CDR3 in DNA: TGTGCCAGCAGTGACTCCGTGGGGGGTACGCAGTATTTT.

V and J are TRBV27 and TRBJ1-5; 7 positions agree with TRBD1. The germline V gene has CDR1 MNHEY and CDR2 SMNVEV (reference sequence). The CDR3 contains 16 residues. Trimming removed 1 base from V and 4 bases from J; junction bases left unmatched: 7. As DNA, the CDR3 is TGTGCCAGCAGTTTATATTGGGACAGATTAAATCAGCCCCAGCATTTT. Encoded protein: CASSLYWDRLNQPQHF.